Presented here are 14 T cell receptor beta chains from one specimen sequenced in a study of blood T cell repertoires in COVID-19. Data came from immunoSEQ multiplex PCR; TCRdb stores just in-frame clones and leaves some out. The table shows fewer than 200,000 clones, with 75% to 90% occurring only once. The sample taken for sequencing was peripheral blood. The source of these receptors is an older woman with acute or convalescent COVID-19.

This clone occurred many times. Other DNA sequences within the sample encode an identical CDR3. This chain uses TRBV7-3 with TRBJ1-6, with TRBD1 identical over 7 bases. This CDR3 spans 14 amino acids. Germline V lookup: CDR1 SGHTA, CDR2 FQGTGA. V gave up 1 base and J gave up 7 bases; unmatched junction bases: 1. CDR3 in DNA: TGTGCCAGCAGCTTAAGGGACAGAAATTCACCCCTCCACTTT. This codes for CASSLRDRNSPLHF. Combining the CDR3 with reference TRBV7-3 and TRBJ1-6 gives the whole variable domain GAGVSQTPSNKVTEKGKYVELRCDPISGHTALYWYRQSLGQGPEFLIYFQGTGAADDSGLPNDRFFAVRPEGSVSTLKIQRTERGDSAVYLCASSLRDRNSPLHFGNGTRLTVT.

The sample holds one count of this clone. The rearrangement links TRBV5-6 to TRBJ1-6; the match to TRBD1 covers 8 bases. After removal of 4 bases from V and 9 bases from J, the junction contained 9 bases not matched to a gene. CDR3 length: 15 amino acids. Per germline, CDR1 SGHDT and CDR2 YYEEEE. The CDR3 sequence is CASSPTGVRGSPLHF. CDR3 DNA sequence: TGTGCCAGCAGCCCGACAGGGGTTAGGGGTTCACCCCTCCACTTT. Combining the CDR3 with reference TRBV5-6 and TRBJ1-6 gives the whole variable domain DAGVTQSPTHLIKTRGQQVTLRCSPKSGHDTVSWYQQALGQGPQFIFQYYEEEERQRGNFPDRFSGHQFPNYSSELNVNALLLGDSALYLCASSPTGVRGSPLHFGNGTRLTVT.

This clone was found once. V is TRBV7-8 and J is TRBJ1-4; 9 nucleotides align to TRBD1. The CDR3 is 17 amino acids. Germline V lookup: CDR1 SGHVS, CDR2 FQNEAQ. The ends lost 5 bases at V and 4 bases at J; junction bases unmatched: 11. CDR3 in amino acids: CASSPRAGQGSNEKLFF. DNA of the CDR3: TGTGCCAGCAGCCCCCGGGCGGGACAGGGAAGTAATGAAAAACTGTTTTTT.

This chain joins TRBV9 and TRBJ2-3; 12 nucleotides line up with TRBD2. Germline V gene sequence: CDR1 SGDLS, CDR2 YYNGEE. This CDR3 has 17 residues. V was pared by 0 bases and J by 0 bases, with 2 bases of the junction left unmatched. The CDR3 nucleotides are TGTGCCAGCAGCGTAGGGACTAGCGGGACTAGCACAGATACGCAGTATTTT. This translates into CASSVGTSGTSTDTQYF. The entire variable domain, with the rest obtained from reference TRBV9 and TRBJ2-3, is as follows: DSGVTQTPKHLITATGQRVTLRCSPRSGDLSVYWYQQSLDQGLQFLIQYYNGEERAKGNILERFSAQQFPDLHSELNLSSLELGDSALYFCASSVGTSGTSTDTQYFGPGTRLTVL.

The chain links TRBV14 to TRBJ2-5; possible D gene TRBD1, 6 bases. The germline V gene has CDR1 SGHDN and CDR2 FVKESK. Trimming shortened V by 2 bases and J by 3 bases, and 10 bases separated the two germline ends. This CDR3 spans 14 amino acids. CDR3 in amino acids: CASSQSTGKETQYF. Written as DNA, the CDR3 is TGTGCCAGCAGCCAATCCACAGGGAAAGAGACCCAGTACTTC.

The chain recombines TRBV30 with TRBJ2-1, with TRBD2 matching 9 bases. V lost 3 bases and J lost 7; bases outside the gene matches: 10. The CDR3 has 15 residues. Per germline, CDR1 GTSNPN and CDR2 SVGIG (reference sequence). The CDR3 region is CAWRRGSGRLNEQFF. The CDR3 region has the DNA TGTGCCTGGAGGCGCGGCAGCGGGAGGCTGAATGAGCAGTTCTTC.

The sample holds one count of this clone. This chain links TRBV2 with TRBJ1-6, with TRBD1 as a possible D gene (5 bases). CDR3 length equals 17 residues. Between the trimmed V and J ends, which lost 6 bases and 5 bases, there was a span of 20 bases. Germline assignment: CDR1 SNHLY and CDR2 FYNNEI. Here the CDR3 DNA reads TGTGCCAGCAGGGGCGGACAAACATTCTCAAATAATTCACCCCTCCACTTT. This translates into CASRGGQTFSNNSPLHF.

The chain joins TRBV4-1 to TRBJ2-3; 7 nucleotides line up with TRBD1. V shed 6 bases, J shed 2 bases, and the junction held 5 bases outside the gene matches. The CDR3 consists of 14 residues. The germline CDR1 and CDR2 sequences are MGHRA and YSYEKL. The CDR3 DNA reads TGCGCCAGCAGTCTTACAGGGGACACAGATACGCAGTATTTT. Its translation is CASSLTGDTDTQYF.

The chain is built from TRBV5-4 and TRBJ2-2; 9 bases match TRBD2. V trimming: 3 bases; J trimming: 5 bases; junction bases outside the gene matches: 5. The CDR3 extends over 15 amino acids. In germline, CDR1 is SGHNT, CDR2 YYREEE (reference sequence). CDR3 bases: TGTGCCAGCAGCTGGGGACTAGCAGAAACCGGGGAGCTGTTTTTT. It specifies CASSWGLAETGELFF.

V gene TRBV28 combines with J gene TRBJ1-3; possible D gene TRBD1, 5 bases. The V end lost 6 bases, the J end lost 0 bases, and 9 bases lay between the germline ends. CDR3 length: 14 residues. The V gene's germline CDR1 is MDHEN and CDR2 SYDVKM. DNA for the CDR3: TGTGCCAGCAGCACAGGCCCCTCTGGAAACACCATATATTTT. Residues: CASSTGPSGNTIYF.

This chain uses TRBV6-5 with TRBJ2-7, with TRBD1 matching 10 bases. Germline assignment: CDR1 MNHEY and CDR2 SVGAGI. This CDR3 region has 14 residues. Losses at the gene ends were 5 bases for V and 12 bases for J; bases not matched to a gene: 13. CDR3 loop: CASSPHRDRGGRYF. The CDR3 DNA is TGTGCCAGCAGTCCCCACCGGGACAGGGGAGGAAGGTACTTC.

The V gene is TRBV6-1, the J gene TRBJ2-2; D ambiguous. Trimming took 1 base from V and 4 from J, leaving 7 bases between them. The V gene's germline CDR1 is MNHNS and CDR2 SASEGT. The CDR3 has 14 amino acids. CDR3: CASSEVGSTGELFF. In DNA, the CDR3 is TGTGCCAGCAGTGAAGTTGGTAGCACCGGGGAGCTGTTTTTT.

The V call is TRBV28, the J call TRBJ2-7; TRBD2 aligns across 8 bases. Looked up from germline, CDR1 is MDHEN and CDR2 is SYDVKM. The V gene end was trimmed by 6 bases and the J gene end by 1 base; junction bases not matched to a gene: 5. The CDR3 spans 14 residues. In DNA form, the CDR3 reads TGTGCCAGCAGGCCGGGACTAGGGTCCTACGAGCAGTACTTC. It encodes CASRPGLGSYEQYF.

CDR3 region: CASSHRDRVTGSGYTF. The CDR3 DNA reads as TGTGCCAGCAGCCACCGGGACAGGGTCACTGGAAGTGGCTACACCTTC. The gene calls are TRBV3-1 (or the pseudogene TRBV3-2) and TRBJ1-2, with 9 bases fitting TRBD1. The CDR3 length is 16 residues. V dropped 3 bases and J dropped 7; count of bases not matched to a gene: 12. Germline V lookup: CDR1 LGHDT, CDR2 YNNKEL (reference sequence).